What follows are 8 T cell receptor beta chains derived from one specimen sequenced in a study of T cells in Graves' hyperthyroidism and ophthalmopathy. Amplified TCR beta CDR3 regions came from RNA transcripts. In the first-round RT-PCR of the TCR CDR3, the HTBI primer set was used. TCRdb redid the calling of the multiplex PCR reads with MiXCR, one entry per CDR3 protein. This sample has about 530,000 distinct CDR3 sequences, with roughly a sixth found just once. The sample taken for sequencing was blood. These receptor sequences come from a woman aged 18-30 years with Graves' ophthalmopathy.

This clonotype has ten or more counts. CDR3: CASSLVVGQGNEQFF. Written as DNA, the CDR3 is TGTGCCAGCAGCTTAGTTGTGGGACAGGGGAATGAGCAGTTCTTC. The V and J genes are TRBV7-2 and TRBJ2-1; 10 positions match TRBD1. From germline, CDR1 is SGHTA and CDR2 FQGNSA. V dropped 1 base and J dropped 7; count of bases not matched to a gene: 4. This CDR3 region has 15 residues. The complete variable domain, with remaining parts taken from reference TRBV7-2 and TRBJ2-1, reads GAGVSQSPSNKVTEKGKDVELRCDPISGHTALYWYRQSLGQGLEFLIYFQGNSAPDKSGLPSDRFSAERTGGSVSTLTIQRTQQEDSAVYLCASSLVVGQGNEQFFGPGTRLTVL.

This clonotype has at least ten counts. This chain connects TRBV18 to TRBJ2-1; a weak D match, TRBD1 (5 bases). Germline CDR1 reads KGHSH; CDR2 reads LQKENI. This CDR3 has 16 residues. The V gene lost 3 bases and the J gene lost 4 bases, with 16 bases spanning the gap. The DNA for the CDR3 is TGTGCCAGCTCACCTTTCAACAGGAGCACTTACAATGAGCAGTTCTTC. Encoded protein: CASSPFNRSTYNEQFF. Filled out from reference TRBV18 and TRBJ2-1, the complete variable domain reads NAGVMQNPRHLVRRRGQEARLRCSPMKGHSHVYWYRQLPEEGLKFMVYLQKENIIDESGMPKERFSAEFPKEGPSILRIQQVVRGDSAAYFCASSPFNRSTYNEQFFGPGTRLTVL.

On this clonotype itself: A read error may produce the germline difference seen at one junction end. This chain joins TRBV9 and TRBJ2-2; TRBD1 is a possible D gene (6 bases). There are 14 residues in the CDR3. The germline CDR1 and CDR2 sequences are SGDLS and YYNGEE. CDR3 sequence: CASLQGGNPGELFF. CDR3 coding DNA: TGTGCCAGCTTACAGGGTGGGAACCCCGGGGAGCTGTTTTTT.

The chain combines TRBV6-2 or TRBV6-3 with TRBJ2-4; D uncertain. The V end lost 7 bases, the J end lost 0 bases, and 7 bases lay between the germline ends. The CDR3 has 13 residues. CDR1 MNHEY and CDR2 SVGEGT come from the germline V gene. The CDR3 DNA is TGTGCCAGCACACCGTCAGCCAAAAACATTCAGTACTTC. It specifies CASTPSAKNIQYF.

This clonotype occurred a few times. The genes are TRBV19 and TRBJ2-2, with 7 bases identical to TRBD2. CDR3 length: 17 residues. V shed 6 bases, J shed 7 bases, and the junction held 17 bases outside the gene matches. Germline assignment: CDR1 LNHDA and CDR2 SQIVND (reference sequence). CDR3 residues: CASRLAETNRKIGELFF. CDR3 nucleotides: TGTGCCAGTAGGCTAGCGGAAACAAACAGAAAGATCGGGGAGCTGTTTTTT.

The chain employs TRBV5-1 and TRBJ1-1; TRBD1 matches at 8 bases. Germline CDR1 reads SGHRS; CDR2 reads YFSETQ. The CDR3 runs to 14 residues. Losses at the gene ends were 9 bases for V and 0 bases for J; bases not matched to a gene: 7. CDR3 loop: CATGTGDMNTEAFF. The DNA for the CDR3 is TGCGCCACTGGGACAGGAGATATGAACACTGAAGCTTTCTTT.

This clonotype was counted at least ten times. This chain connects TRBV7-9 to TRBJ2-3; 7 bases line up with TRBD1. The germline gives CDR1 SEHNR, CDR2 FQNEAQ (reference sequence). CDR3 size: 18 residues. The V and J ends lost 5 bases and 0 bases, in that order; junction bases with no gene match: 14. This chain's CDR3 is CASSPHLWGTASTDTQYF. The CDR3, as DNA: TGTGCCAGCAGCCCCCATCTCTGGGGGACAGCGAGCACAGATACGCAGTATTTT.

The rearrangement links TRBV7-8 to TRBJ2-7, with D possibly matching TRBD1 (5 bases). Germline loops: CDR1 SGHVS, CDR2 FQNEAQ. V shed 0 bases and J shed 6 bases, with 15 bases lying between them. This CDR3 has 15 amino acids. The CDR3 sequence: CASSLAYVNRREQYF. DNA of the CDR3: TGTGCCAGCAGCTTAGCGTATGTTAACAGGCGCGAGCAGTACTTC.